This record concerns one T cell receptor beta chain sequence. This entry belongs to a study of blood T cell repertoires in COVID-19. Looking at the study overall: In each case, the material was cDNA or gDNA derived from T cells, B-cell-depleted T cells, or PBMCs.

As processed by the authors: Amplifying reference gene primers gave estimates of nucleated cell counts. The repertoire was sequenced with immunoSEQ multiplex PCR; TCRdb's copy has only in-frame clones and lacks some. That table furnishes V, J and clone size, whereas the DNA furnished D and trimming. The sample includes around 400,000 clones, about 90% of them seen just once. V shed 6 bases, J shed 8 bases, and the junction held 12 bases outside the gene matches. Germline V lookup: CDR1 LGHDT, CDR2 YNNKEL (reference sequence). CDR3 length equals 15 residues. The Seattle site enrolled patients during active infection and followed them longitudinally.

Sequencing used peripheral blood. The chain carries TRBV3-1 (or the pseudogene TRBV3-2) and TRBJ2-4; 8 bases are a match to TRBD2. The receptor's source is a woman aged 60 to 75 with COVID-19, enrolled during active disease. This CDR3 reads CASSPIAGRGDIQYF. The CDR3, as DNA: TGTGCCAGCAGTCCTATAGCGGGGCGAGGGGACATTCAGTACTTC.